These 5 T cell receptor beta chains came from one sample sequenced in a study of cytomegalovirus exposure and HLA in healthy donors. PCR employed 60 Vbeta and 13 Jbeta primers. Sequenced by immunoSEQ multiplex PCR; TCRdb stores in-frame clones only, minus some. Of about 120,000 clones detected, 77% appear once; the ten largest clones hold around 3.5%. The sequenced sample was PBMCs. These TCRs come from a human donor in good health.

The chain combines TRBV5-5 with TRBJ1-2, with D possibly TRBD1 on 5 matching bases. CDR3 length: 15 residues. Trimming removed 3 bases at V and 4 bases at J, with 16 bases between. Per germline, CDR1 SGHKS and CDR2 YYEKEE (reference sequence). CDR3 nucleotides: TGTGCCAGCAGCTGGGGGGTCCGGGGAAGCTATGGCTACACCTTC. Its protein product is CASSWGVRGSYGYTF.

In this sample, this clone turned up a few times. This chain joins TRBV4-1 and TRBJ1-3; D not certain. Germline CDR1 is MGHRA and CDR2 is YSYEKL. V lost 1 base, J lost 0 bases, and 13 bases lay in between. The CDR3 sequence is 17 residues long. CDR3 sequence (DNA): TGCGCCAGCAGCCAAGCCCAGTGGGCGACCTCTGGAAACACCATATATTTT. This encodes CASSQAQWATSGNTIYF.

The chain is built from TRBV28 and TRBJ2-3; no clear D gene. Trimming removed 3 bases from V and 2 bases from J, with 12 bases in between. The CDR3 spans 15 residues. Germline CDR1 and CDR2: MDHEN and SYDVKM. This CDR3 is CASSLAVHTTDTQYF. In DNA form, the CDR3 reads TGTGCCAGCAGTTTGGCAGTGCATACCACAGATACGCAGTATTTT.

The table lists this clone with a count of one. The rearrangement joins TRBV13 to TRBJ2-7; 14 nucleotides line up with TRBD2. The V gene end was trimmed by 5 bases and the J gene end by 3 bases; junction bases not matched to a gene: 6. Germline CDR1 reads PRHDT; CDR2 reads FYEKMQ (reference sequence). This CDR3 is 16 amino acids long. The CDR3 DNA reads TGTGCCAGCAGCCCCGGGACTAGCGGGGGATACTACGAGCAGTACTTC. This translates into CASSPGTSGGYYEQYF.

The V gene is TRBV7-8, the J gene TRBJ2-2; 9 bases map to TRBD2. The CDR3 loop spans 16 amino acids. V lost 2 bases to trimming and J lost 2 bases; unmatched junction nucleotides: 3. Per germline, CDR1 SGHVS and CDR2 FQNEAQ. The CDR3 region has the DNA TGTGCCAGCAGCTTAATAGCGGGGGTTAACACCGGGGAGCTGTTTTTT. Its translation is CASSLIAGVNTGELFF.